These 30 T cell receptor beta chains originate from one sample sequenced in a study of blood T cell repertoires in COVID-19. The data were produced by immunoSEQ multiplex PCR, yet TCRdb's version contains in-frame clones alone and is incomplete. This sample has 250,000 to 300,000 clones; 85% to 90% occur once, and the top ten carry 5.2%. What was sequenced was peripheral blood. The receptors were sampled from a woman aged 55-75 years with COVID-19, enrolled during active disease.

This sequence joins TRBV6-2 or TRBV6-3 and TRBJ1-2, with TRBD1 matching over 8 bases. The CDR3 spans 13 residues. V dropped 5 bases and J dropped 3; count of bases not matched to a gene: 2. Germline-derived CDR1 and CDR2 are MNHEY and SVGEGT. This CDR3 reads CASSPTGDYGYTF. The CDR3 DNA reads TGTGCCAGCAGTCCGACAGGGGACTATGGCTACACCTTC.

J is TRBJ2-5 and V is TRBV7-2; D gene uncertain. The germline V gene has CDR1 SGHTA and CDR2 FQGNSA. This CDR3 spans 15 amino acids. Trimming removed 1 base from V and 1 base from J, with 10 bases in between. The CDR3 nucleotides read TGTGCCAGCAGCTTAGGGGTGACATTCCAAGAGACCCAGTACTTC. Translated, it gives CASSLGVTFQETQYF.

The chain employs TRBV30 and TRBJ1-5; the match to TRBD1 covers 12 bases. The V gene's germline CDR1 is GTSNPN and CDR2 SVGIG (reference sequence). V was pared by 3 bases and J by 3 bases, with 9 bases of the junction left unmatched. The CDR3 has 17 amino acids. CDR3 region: CAWSTPGTGGPNQPQHF. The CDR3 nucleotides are TGTGCCTGGAGCACCCCCGGGACAGGGGGCCCCAATCAGCCCCAGCATTTT.

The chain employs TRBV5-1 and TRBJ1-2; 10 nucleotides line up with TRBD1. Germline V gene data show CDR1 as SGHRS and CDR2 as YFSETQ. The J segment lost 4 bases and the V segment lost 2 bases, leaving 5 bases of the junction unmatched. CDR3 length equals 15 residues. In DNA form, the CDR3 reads TGCGCCAGCAGCTTTGACGGGACAGGGGCCTATGGCTACACCTTC. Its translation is CASSFDGTGAYGYTF.

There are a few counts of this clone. CDR3 loop: CASSFAQVGEDYGYTF. CDR3 in DNA: TGTGCCAGCAGCTTTGCCCAAGTGGGGGAGGACTATGGCTACACCTTC. V gene TRBV7-9 combines with J gene TRBJ1-2, with a tentative D call TRBD1 (5 bases). V lost 3 bases and J lost 3, with 17 bases in between. The germline V gene has CDR1 SEHNR and CDR2 FQNEAQ (reference sequence). This CDR3 is built from 16 residues.

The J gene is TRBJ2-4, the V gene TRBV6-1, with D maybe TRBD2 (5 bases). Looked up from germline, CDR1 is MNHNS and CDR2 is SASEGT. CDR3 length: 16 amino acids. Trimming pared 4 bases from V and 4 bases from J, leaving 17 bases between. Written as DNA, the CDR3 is TGTGCCAGCAGTGCAGGTAGCGATATGGAGAAAAACATTCAGTACTTC. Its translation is CASSAGSDMEKNIQYF.

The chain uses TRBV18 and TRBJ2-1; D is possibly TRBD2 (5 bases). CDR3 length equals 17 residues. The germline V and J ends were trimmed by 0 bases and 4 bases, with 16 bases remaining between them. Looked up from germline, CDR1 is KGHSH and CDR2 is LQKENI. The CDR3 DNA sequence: TGTGCCAGCTCACCACCGTATTCCAGCGGCTATTACAATGAGCAGTTCTTC. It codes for CASSPPYSSGYYNEQFF.

In DNA, the CDR3 is TGTGCCAGCAGTCCCGACTTGTTCTCCTACGAGCAGTACTTC. Translating it yields CASSPDLFSYEQYF. The V call is TRBV27, the J call TRBJ2-7; D is unresolved. This CDR3 spans 14 amino acids. Germline V gene sequence: CDR1 MNHEY, CDR2 SMNVEV (reference sequence). V lost 5 bases and J lost 0, with 11 bases in between.

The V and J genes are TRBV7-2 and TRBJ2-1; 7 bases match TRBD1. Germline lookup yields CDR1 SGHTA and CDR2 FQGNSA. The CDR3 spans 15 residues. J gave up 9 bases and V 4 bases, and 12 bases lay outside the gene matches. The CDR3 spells CASSSDRAARVEQFF. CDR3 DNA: TGTGCCAGCAGCTCAGACAGGGCAGCGAGAGTTGAGCAGTTCTTC.

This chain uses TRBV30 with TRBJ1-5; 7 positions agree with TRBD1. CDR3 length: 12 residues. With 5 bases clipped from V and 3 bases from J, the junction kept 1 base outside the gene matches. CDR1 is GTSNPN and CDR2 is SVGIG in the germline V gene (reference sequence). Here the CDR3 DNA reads TGTGCCTGGGACAGGGACAATCAGCCCCAGCATTTT. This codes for CAWDRDNQPQHF.

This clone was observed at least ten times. The CDR3 spells CASRQPNQPQHF. In DNA, the CDR3 is TGTGCCAGCAGACAGCCCAATCAGCCCCAGCATTTT. The chain is built from TRBV6-5 and TRBJ1-5; no clear D gene. The CDR3 contains 12 residues. The V gene lost 6 bases and the J gene lost 3 bases, with 6 bases spanning the gap. CDR1 is MNHEY, CDR2 SVGAGI, per germline.

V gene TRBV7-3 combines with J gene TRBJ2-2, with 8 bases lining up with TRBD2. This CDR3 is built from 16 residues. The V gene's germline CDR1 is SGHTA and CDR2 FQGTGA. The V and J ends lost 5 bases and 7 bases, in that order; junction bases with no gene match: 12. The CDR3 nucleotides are TGTGCCAGCAGCGCAGCCCTAGGACTAGCAGACGGGGAGCTGTTTTTT. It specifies CASSAALGLADGELFF. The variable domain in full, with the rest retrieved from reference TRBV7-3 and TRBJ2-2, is GAGVSQTPSNKVTEKGKYVELRCDPISGHTALYWYRQSLGQGPEFLIYFQGTGAADDSGLPNDRFFAVRPEGSVSTLKIQRTERGDSAVYLCASSAALGLADGELFFGEGSRLTVL.

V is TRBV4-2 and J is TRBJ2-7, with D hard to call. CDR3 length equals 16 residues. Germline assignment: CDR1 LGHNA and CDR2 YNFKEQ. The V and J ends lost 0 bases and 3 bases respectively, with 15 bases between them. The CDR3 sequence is CASSQDPATGFYEQYF. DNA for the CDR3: TGTGCCAGCAGCCAAGATCCCGCGACTGGCTTCTACGAGCAGTACTTC.

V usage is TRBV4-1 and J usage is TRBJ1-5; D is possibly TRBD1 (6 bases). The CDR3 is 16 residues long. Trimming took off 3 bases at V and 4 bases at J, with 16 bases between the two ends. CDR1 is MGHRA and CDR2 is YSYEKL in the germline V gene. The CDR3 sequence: CASSHIGRGRNQPQHF. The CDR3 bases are TGCGCCAGCAGCCACATAGGCAGGGGAAGGAATCAGCCCCAGCATTTT.

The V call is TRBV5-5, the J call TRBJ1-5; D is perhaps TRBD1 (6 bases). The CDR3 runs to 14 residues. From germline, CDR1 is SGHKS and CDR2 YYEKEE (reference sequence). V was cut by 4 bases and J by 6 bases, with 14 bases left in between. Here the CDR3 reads CASSITGLGQPQHF. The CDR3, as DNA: TGTGCCAGCAGCATAACAGGGCTGGGTCAGCCCCAGCATTTT.

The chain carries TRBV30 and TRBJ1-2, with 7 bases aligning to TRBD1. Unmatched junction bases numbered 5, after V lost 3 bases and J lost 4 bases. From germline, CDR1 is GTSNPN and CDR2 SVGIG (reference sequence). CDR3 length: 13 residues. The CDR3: CAWRAWTGYGYTF. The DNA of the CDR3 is TGTGCCTGGAGGGCCTGGACAGGCTATGGCTACACCTTC. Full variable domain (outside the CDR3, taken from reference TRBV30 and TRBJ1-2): SQTIHQWPATLVQPVGSPLSLECTVEGTSNPNLYWYRQAAGRGLQLLFYSVGIGQISSEVPQNLSASRPQDRQFILSSKKLLLSDSGFYLCAWRAWTGYGYTFGSGTRLTVV.

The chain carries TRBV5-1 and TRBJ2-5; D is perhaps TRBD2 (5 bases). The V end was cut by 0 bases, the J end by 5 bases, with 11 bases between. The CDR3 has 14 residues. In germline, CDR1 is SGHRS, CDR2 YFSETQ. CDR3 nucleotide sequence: TGCGCCAGCAGCTTGGCCGGGAATCGGGAGACCCAGTACTTC. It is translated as CASSLAGNRETQYF.

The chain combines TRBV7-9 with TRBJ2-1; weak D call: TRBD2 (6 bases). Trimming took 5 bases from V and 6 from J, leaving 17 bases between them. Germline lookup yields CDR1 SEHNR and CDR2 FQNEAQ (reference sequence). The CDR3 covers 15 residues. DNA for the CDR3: TGTGCCAGCAGCCAACTAGCCGGAAGGATCAATGAGCAGTTCTTC. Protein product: CASSQLAGRINEQFF.

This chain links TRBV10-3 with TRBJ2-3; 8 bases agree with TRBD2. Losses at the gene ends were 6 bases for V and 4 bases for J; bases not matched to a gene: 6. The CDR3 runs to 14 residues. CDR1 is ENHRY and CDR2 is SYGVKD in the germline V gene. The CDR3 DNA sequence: TGTGCCATCAGGCAACTAGCGGTCGCAGATACGCAGTATTTT. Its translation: CAIRQLAVADTQYF.

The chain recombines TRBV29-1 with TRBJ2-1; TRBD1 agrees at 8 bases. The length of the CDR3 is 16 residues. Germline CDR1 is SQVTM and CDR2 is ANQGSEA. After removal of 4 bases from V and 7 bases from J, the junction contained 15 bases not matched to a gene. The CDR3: CSVVILGQGARNEQFF. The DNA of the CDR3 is TGCAGCGTTGTTATCCTGGGTCAGGGGGCGCGAAATGAGCAGTTCTTC.

DNA for the CDR3: TGTGCCAGCCGGTGGGCGGGATCCTACGAGCAGTACTTC. Its translation: CASRWAGSYEQYF. This rearrangement joins TRBV6-5 to TRBJ2-7, with D tentatively TRBD2 (6 bases). This CDR3 is 13 amino acids long. The germline V gene encodes CDR1 MNHEY and CDR2 SVGAGI. V shed 8 bases and J shed 1 base, with 12 bases lying between them.

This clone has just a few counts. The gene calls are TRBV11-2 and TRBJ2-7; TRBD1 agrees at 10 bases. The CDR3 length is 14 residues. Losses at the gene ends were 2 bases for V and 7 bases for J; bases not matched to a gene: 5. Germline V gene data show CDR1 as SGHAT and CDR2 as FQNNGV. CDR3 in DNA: TGTGCCAGCAGCTTATTGGGACAGGGGCTGGAGCAGTACTTC. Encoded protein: CASSLLGQGLEQYF.

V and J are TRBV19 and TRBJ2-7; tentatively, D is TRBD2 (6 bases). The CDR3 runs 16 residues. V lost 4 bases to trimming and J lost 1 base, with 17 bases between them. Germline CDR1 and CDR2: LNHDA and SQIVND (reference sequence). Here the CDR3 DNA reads TGTGCCAGTAGTACATACAGTACCGCGGGATCCTACGAGCAGTACTTC. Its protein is CASSTYSTAGSYEQYF.

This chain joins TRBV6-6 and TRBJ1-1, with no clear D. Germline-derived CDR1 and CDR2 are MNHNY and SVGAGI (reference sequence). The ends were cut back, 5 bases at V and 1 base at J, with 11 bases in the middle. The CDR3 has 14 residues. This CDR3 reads CASSVRTTNTEAFF. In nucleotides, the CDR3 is TGTGCCAGCAGTGTCCGTACTACGAACACTGAAGCTTTCTTT.

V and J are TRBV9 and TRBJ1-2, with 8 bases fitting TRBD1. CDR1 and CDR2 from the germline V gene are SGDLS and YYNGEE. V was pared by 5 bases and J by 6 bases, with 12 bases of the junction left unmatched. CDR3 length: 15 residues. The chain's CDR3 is CASSAQGATRNGYTF. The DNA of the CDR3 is TGTGCCAGCAGTGCCCAGGGGGCAACCAGGAATGGCTACACCTTC.

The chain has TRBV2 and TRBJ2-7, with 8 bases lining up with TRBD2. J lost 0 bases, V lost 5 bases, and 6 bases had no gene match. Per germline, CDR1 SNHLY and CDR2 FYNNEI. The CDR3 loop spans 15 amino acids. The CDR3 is CASSKTSGNSYEQYF. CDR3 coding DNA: TGTGCCAGCAGTAAAACTAGCGGAAACTCCTACGAGCAGTACTTC. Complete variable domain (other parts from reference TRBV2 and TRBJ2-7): EPEVTQTPSHQVTQMGQEVILRCVPISNHLYFYWYRQILGQKVEFLVSFYNNEISEKSEIFDDQFSVERPDGSNFTLKIRSTKLEDSAMYFCASSKTSGNSYEQYFGPGTRLTVT.

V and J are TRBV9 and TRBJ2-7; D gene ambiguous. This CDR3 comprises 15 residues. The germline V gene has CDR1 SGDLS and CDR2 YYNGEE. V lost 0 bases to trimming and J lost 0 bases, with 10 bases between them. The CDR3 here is CASSVGWSSSYEQYF. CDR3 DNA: TGTGCCAGCAGCGTAGGATGGTCGAGCTCCTACGAGCAGTACTTC.

DNA for the CDR3: TGTGCCAGCAGTCCATATGCCAGAGGTGTAAGGAACGAGCAGTACTTC. This gives the protein CASSPYARGVRNEQYF. The chain uses TRBV28 and TRBJ2-7, with D unclear. V was shortened by 5 bases and J by 5 bases, with 22 bases between the two germline ends. The CDR3 loop spans 16 amino acids. Germline lookup yields CDR1 MDHEN and CDR2 SYDVKM.

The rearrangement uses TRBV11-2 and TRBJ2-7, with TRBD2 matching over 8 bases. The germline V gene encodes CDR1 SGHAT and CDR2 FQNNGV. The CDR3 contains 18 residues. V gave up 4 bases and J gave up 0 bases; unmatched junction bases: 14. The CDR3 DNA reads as TGTGCCAGCAGCTCCCGGATTGCGGGAGGAGTTGACTCCTACGAGCAGTACTTC. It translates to CASSSRIAGGVDSYEQYF.

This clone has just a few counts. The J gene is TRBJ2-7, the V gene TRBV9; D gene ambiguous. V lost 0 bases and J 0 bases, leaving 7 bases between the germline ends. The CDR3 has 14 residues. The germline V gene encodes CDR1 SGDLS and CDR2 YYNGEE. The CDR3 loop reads CASSVDIVSYEQYF. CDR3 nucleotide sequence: TGTGCCAGCAGCGTAGATATAGTCTCCTACGAGCAGTACTTC.